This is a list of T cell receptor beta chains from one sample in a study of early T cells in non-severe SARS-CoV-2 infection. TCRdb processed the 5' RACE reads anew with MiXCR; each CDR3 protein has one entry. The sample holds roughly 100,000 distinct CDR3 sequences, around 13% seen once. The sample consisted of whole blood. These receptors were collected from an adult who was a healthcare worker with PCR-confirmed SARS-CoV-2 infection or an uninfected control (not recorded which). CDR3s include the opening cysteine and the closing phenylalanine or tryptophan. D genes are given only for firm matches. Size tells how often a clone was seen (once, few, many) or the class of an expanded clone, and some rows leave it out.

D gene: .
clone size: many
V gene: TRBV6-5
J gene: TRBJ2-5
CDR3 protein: CASSTQEQETQYF
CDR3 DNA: TGTGCCAGCAGTACCCAGGAACAAGAGACCCAGTACTTC

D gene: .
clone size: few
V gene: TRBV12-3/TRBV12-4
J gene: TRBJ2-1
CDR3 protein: CASSFRVDEQFF
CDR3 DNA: TGTGCCAGCAGTTTTCGAGTGGACGAGCAGTTCTTC

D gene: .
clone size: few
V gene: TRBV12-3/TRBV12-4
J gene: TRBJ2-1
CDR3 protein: CASSSTWEEQFF
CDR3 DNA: TGTGCCAGCAGTTCGACCTGGGAGGAGCAGTTCTTC

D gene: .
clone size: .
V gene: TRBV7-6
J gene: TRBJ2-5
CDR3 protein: CASSLVGSGTQETQYF
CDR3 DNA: TGTGCCAGCAGCTTAGTAGGGTCGGGGACACAAGAGACCCAGTACTTC

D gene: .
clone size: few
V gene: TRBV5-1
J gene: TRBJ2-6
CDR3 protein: CASSPRQAGANVLTF
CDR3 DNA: TGCGCCAGCAGCCCAAGACAGGCTGGGGCCAACGTCCTGACTTTC

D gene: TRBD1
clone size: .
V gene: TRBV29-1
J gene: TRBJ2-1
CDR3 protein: CSAARDRGGNEQFF
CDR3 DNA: TGCAGCGCGGCCCGGGACAGGGGAGGCAATGAGCAGTTCTTC

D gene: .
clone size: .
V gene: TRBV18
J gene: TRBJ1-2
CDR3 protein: CASSPDPIYGYTF
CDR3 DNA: TGTGCCAGCTCACCGGATCCCATCTATGGCTACACCTTC

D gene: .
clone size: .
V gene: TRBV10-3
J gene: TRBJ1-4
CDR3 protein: CAISEPEEKLFF
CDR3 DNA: TGTGCCATCAGTGAACCAGAAGAAAAACTGTTTTTT

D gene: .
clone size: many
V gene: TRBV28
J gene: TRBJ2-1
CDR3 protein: CASNRGDEQFF
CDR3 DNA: TGTGCCAGCAATAGGGGTGATGAGCAGTTCTTC

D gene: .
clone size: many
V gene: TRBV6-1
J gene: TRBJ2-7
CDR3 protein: CASSAGFLTLYEQYF
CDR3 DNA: TGTGCCAGCAGTGCAGGGTTCCTCACCCTTTACGAGCAGTACTTC

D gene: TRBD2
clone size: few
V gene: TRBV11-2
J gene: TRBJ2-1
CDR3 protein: CASSQSGREQFF
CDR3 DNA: TGTGCCAGCAGCCAGAGCGGGAGGGAGCAGTTCTTC

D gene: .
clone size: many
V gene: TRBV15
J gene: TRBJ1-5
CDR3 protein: CATSRAGNSNQPQHF
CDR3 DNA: TGTGCCACCAGCAGAGCAGGTAACTCCAATCAGCCCCAGCATTTT

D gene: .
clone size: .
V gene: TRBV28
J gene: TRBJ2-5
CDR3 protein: CASSRENRRETQYF
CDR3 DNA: TGTGCCAGCAGTCGGGAGAACAGGAGAGAGACCCAGTACTTC

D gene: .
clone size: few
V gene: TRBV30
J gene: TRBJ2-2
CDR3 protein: CAWTKPEANTGELFF
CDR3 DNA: TGTGCCTGGACAAAGCCAGAGGCGAACACCGGGGAGCTGTTTTTT

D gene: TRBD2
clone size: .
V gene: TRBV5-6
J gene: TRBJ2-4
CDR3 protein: CAISHTVREGDIQYF
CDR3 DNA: TGTGCCATCAGCCACACTGTGCGGGAGGGGGACATTCAGTACTTC

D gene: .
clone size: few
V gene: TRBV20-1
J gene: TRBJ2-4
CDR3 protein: CSARVLAKNIQYF
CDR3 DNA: TGCAGTGCTAGGGTCCTAGCCAAAAACATTCAGTACTTC

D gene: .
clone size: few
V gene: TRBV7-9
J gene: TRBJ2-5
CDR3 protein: CASRPGHQTGIQETQYF
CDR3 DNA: TGTGCCAGCAGACCTGGCCATCAAACAGGGATCCAAGAGACCCAGTACTTC

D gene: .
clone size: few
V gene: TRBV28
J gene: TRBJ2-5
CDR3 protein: CASRSTSKETQYF
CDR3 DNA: TGTGCCAGCAGATCCACGAGTAAAGAGACCCAGTACTTC

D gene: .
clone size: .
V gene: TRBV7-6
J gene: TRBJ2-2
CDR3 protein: CAMTDNTGELFF
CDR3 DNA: TGTGCCATGACAGATAACACCGGGGAGCTGTTTTTT